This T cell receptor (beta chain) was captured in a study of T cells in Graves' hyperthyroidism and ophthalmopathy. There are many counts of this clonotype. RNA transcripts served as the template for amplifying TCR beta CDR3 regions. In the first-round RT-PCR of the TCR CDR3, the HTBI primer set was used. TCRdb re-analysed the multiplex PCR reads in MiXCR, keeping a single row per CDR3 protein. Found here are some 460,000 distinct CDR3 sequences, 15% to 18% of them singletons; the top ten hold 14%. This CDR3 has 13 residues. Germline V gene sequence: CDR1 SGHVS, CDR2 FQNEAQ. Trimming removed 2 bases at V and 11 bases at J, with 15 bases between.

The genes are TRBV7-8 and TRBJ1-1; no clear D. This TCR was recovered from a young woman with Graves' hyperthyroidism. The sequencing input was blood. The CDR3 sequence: CASSLYSNAFAFF. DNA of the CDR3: TGTGCCAGCAGCTTATACTCCAATGCGTTCGCTTTCTTT.